One and the same sample provided the 11 T cell receptor beta chains below, sequenced in a study of CD8+ T cells in alopecia areata. TCR sequencing used cDNA made by reverse transcription of extracted RNA. The method was immunoSEQ multiplex PCR; TCRdb's version includes in-frame clones alone and lacks a portion of them. The sample gives 150,000 or so clones, roughly 44% of which show up once; about 6.3% is in the top ten. Sequences were obtained from CD4+ T cells sorted from blood. The receptors originated from a human donor with alopecia areata.

The rearrangement joins TRBV29-1 to TRBJ2-7; TRBD1 agrees at 8 bases. Per the germline V gene, CDR1 is SQVTM and CDR2 is ANQGSEA. The CDR3 totals 12 residues. The V and J ends lost 6 bases and 6 bases, in that order; junction bases with no gene match: 7. The CDR3 here is CSVAGGAGEQYF. CDR3 bases: TGCAGCGTGGCAGGGGGCGCAGGCGAGCAGTACTTC.

This clone came up a few times. V and J are TRBV28 and TRBJ2-3; the D is unclear. V was cut by 5 bases and J by 2 bases, with 2 bases left in between. CDR3 length: 11 amino acids. Germline V lookup: CDR1 MDHEN, CDR2 SYDVKM. The CDR3 is CASSVTDTQYF. The CDR3 nucleotides read TGTGCCAGCAGTGTCACAGATACGCAGTATTTT. Supplemented by reference TRBV28 and TRBJ2-3, the full variable domain reads DVKVTQSSRYLVKRTGEKVFLECVQDMDHENMFWYRQDPGLGLRLIYFSYDVKMKEKGDIPEGYSVSREKKERFSLILESASTNQTSMYLCASSVTDTQYFGPGTRLTVL.

V gene TRBV6-6 combines with J gene TRBJ2-7, with D perhaps matching TRBD2 (6 bases). The CDR3 contains 14 residues. Trimming took 10 bases from V and 0 from J, leaving 16 bases between them. The germline V gene has CDR1 MNHNY and CDR2 SVGAGI (reference sequence). CDR3 coding DNA: TGTGCCACCTTGGCCGGGAGCAGCTCCTACGAGCAGTACTTC. This codes for CATLAGSSSYEQYF.

The chain couples TRBV4-1 to TRBJ2-7; 11 nucleotides match TRBD2. V gave up 1 base and J gave up 1 base; unmatched junction bases: 3. The germline CDR1 and CDR2 sequences are MGHRA and YSYEKL. The CDR3 runs 16 residues. CDR3 nucleotide sequence: TGCGCCAGCAGCCAAGGACTAGCGGGATTATCCTACGAGCAGTACTTC. Protein: CASSQGLAGLSYEQYF.

V is TRBV7-8 and J is TRBJ2-4; no firm D call. The CDR3 covers 14 residues. V was clipped by 4 bases and J by 0 bases, with 7 bases between them. Germline V gene sequence: CDR1 SGHVS, CDR2 FQNEAQ. As DNA, the CDR3 is TGTGCCAGCAGCTCTGATCTAGCCAAAAACATTCAGTACTTC. Translation: CASSSDLAKNIQYF.

V usage is TRBV27 and J usage is TRBJ1-1, with a tentative D call TRBD1 (6 bases). CDR1 and CDR2 (germline): MNHEY, SMNVEV (reference sequence). V dropped 5 bases and J dropped 3 bases, with 16 bases sitting between them. CDR3 length equals 15 residues. CDR3 bases: TGTGCCAGCAGTCTCCGGGGGCGGAGGGACACTGAAGCTTTCTTT. Translated, it gives CASSLRGRRDTEAFF.

The rearrangement joins TRBV19 to TRBJ1-2, with TRBD1 as a possible D gene (6 bases). Germline lookup yields CDR1 LNHDA and CDR2 SQIVND (reference sequence). The CDR3 loop spans 15 amino acids. Trimming stripped 4 bases from V and 4 bases from J, with 16 bases between. This CDR3 is CASSSTGRSSYGYTF. The CDR3 DNA sequence: TGTGCCAGTAGTAGTACAGGGCGTTCATCCTATGGCTACACCTTC.

This clone was counted between two and nine times. The CDR3 sequence: CASSPRGGSQPQHF. CDR3 DNA sequence: TGTGCCAGCAGCCCTCGAGGGGGGAGTCAGCCCCAGCATTTT. V is TRBV7-2 and J is TRBJ1-5; D is possibly TRBD1 (6 bases). The ends were cut back, 5 bases at V and 6 bases at J, with 14 bases in the middle. There are 14 residues in the CDR3. The germline CDR1 and CDR2 sequences are SGHTA and FQGNSA.

This sequence joins TRBV15 and TRBJ2-7; D is unclear. This CDR3 contains 13 residues. Trimming left V 1 base short and J 5 bases short, with 9 bases between. Germline V gives CDR1 LNHNV, CDR2 YYDKDF (reference sequence). The CDR3 region has the DNA TGTGCCACCAGCAGAGGGGCCCCCGACGAGCAGTACTTC. Encoded protein: CATSRGAPDEQYF.

V and J are TRBV7-2 and TRBJ2-7; D unclear. CDR3 length equals 11 residues. V shed 5 bases and J shed 6 bases, with 8 bases lying between them. Germline V gives CDR1 SGHTA, CDR2 FQGNSA. The DNA for the CDR3 is TGTGCCAGCAGCCAGTGGGGCGAGCAGTACTTC. It codes for CASSQWGEQYF.

The chain joins TRBV11-2 to TRBJ2-3; a possible D gene is TRBD1 (5 bases). CDR3 length: 14 residues. Per germline, CDR1 SGHAT and CDR2 FQNNGV. Trimming took 3 bases from V and 4 from J, leaving 11 bases between them. CDR3 nucleotides: TGTGCCAGCAGCTTTAGGGGTGGACCAGATACGCAGTATTTT. Translated, it gives CASSFRGGPDTQYF.